This TCR beta chain was observed in a study of cytomegalovirus exposure and HLA in healthy donors. CDR1 and CDR2 (germline): SGHTS, YDEGEE. CDR3 length: 15 residues. Trimming removed 2 bases from V and 5 bases from J; junction bases left unmatched: 2. As regards this clone: Its specificity is not known. The same CDR3 also results from other DNA sequences found in this sample.

General study results and limits: It was confirmed in vitro that three of the CMV-associated chains were specific for CMV antigens. When the data were analyzed later, several of the most significant clusters appeared to be linked to common viral pathogens. TCR beta sequences reportedly predicted the HLA-A and HLA-B alleles of most subjects accurately.

In the PCR, 60 Vbeta and 13 Jbeta primers were used. Clones were read by immunoSEQ multiplex PCR, and TCRdb kept only the in-frame ones, dropping some. The sample carries some 130,000 clones, around 79% recorded once. Source material: PBMCs. The sequence was obtained from a female donor in good health and CMV-seronegative. V gene TRBV5-8 combines with J gene TRBJ1-4, with 11 nucleotides matching TRBD1. CDR3: CASSFGQGANEKLFF. CDR3 sequence (DNA): TGTGCCAGCAGCTTCGGACAGGGGGCAAATGAAAAACTGTTTTTT.